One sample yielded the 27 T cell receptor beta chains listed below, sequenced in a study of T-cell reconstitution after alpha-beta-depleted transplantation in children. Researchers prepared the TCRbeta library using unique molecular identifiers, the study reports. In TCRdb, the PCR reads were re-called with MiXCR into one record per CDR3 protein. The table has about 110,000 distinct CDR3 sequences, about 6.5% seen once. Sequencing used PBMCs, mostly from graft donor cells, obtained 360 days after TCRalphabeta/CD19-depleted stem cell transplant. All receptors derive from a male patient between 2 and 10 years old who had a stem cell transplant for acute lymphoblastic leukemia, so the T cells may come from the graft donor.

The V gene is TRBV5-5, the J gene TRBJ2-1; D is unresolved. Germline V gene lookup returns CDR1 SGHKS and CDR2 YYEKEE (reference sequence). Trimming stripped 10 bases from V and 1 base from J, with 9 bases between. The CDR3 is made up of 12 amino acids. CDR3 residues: CAVQDSYNEQFF. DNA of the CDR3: TGTGCCGTTCAGGATTCCTACAATGAGCAGTTCTTC.

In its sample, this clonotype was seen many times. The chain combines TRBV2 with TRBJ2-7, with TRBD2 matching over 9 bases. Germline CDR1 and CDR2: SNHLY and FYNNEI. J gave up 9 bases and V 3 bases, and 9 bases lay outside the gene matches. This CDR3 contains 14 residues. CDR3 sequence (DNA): TGTGCCAGCAGTGAGTCGCTAGCGGGATGGGGGCAGTACTTC. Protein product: CASSESLAGWGQYF.

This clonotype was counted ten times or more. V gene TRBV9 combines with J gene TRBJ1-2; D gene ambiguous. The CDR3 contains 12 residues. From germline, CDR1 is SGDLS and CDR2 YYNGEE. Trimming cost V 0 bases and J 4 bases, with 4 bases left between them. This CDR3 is CASSVGSYGYTF. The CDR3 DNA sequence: TGTGCCAGCAGCGTAGGGTCCTATGGCTACACCTTC. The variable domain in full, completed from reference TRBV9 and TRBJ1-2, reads DSGVTQTPKHLITATGQRVTLRCSPRSGDLSVYWYQQSLDQGLQFLIQYYNGEERAKGNILERFSAQQFPDLHSELNLSSLELGDSALYFCASSVGSYGYTFGSGTRLTVV.

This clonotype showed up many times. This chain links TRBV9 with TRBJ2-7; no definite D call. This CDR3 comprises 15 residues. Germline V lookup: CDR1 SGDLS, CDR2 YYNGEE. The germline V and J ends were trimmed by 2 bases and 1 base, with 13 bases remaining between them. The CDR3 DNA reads TGTGCCAGCAGCGTGGGTTTTGTAGGTTCCTACGAGCAGTACTTC. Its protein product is CASSVGFVGSYEQYF. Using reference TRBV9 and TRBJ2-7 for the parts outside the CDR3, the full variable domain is DSGVTQTPKHLITATGQRVTLRCSPRSGDLSVYWYQQSLDQGLQFLIQYYNGEERAKGNILERFSAQQFPDLHSELNLSSLELGDSALYFCASSVGFVGSYEQYFGPGTRLTVT.

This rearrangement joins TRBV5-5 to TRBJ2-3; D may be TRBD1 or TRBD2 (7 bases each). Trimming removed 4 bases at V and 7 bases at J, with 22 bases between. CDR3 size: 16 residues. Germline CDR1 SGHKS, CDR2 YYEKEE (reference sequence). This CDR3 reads CASSLYPGGEAYTQYF. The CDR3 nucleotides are TGTGCCAGCAGCCTTTACCCAGGGGGGGAGGCTTATACGCAGTATTTT. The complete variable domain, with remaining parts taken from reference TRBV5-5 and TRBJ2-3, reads DAGVTQSPTHLIKTRGQQVTLRCSPISGHKSVSWYQQVLGQGPQFIFQYYEKEERGRGNFPDRFSARQFPNYSSELNVNALLLGDSALYLCASSLYPGGEAYTQYFGPGTRLTVL.

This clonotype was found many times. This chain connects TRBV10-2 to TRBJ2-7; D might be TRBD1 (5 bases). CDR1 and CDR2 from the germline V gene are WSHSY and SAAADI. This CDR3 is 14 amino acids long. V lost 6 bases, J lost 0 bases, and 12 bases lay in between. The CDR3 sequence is CASSERQFSYEQYF. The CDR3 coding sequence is TGCGCCAGCAGCGAGAGACAGTTCTCCTACGAGCAGTACTTC.

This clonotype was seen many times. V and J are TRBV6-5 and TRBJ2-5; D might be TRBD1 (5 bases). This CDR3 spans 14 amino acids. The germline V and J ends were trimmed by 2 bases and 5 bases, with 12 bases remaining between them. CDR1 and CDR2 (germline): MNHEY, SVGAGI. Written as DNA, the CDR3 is TGTGCCAGCAGTTACATTTCTCAGGGCGAGACCCAGTACTTC. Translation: CASSYISQGETQYF.

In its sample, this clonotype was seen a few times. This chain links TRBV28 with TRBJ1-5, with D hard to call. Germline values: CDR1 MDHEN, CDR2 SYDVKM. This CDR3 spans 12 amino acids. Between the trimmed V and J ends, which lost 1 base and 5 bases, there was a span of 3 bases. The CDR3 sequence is CASSLSYQPQHF. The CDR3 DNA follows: TGTGCCAGCAGTTTATCCTATCAGCCCCAGCATTTT.

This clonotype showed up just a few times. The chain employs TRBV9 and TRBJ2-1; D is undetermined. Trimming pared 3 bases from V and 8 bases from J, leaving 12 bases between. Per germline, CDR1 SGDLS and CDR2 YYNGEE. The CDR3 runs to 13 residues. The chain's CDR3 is CASSDSPIHEQFF. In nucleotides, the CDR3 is TGTGCCAGCAGCGATAGCCCAATCCATGAGCAGTTCTTC.

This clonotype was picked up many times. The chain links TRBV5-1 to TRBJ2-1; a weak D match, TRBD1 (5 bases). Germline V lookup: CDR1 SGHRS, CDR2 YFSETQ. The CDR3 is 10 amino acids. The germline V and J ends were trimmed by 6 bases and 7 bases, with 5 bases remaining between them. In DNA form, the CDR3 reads TGCGCCAGCAAGGGGAATGAGCAGTTCTTC. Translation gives CASKGNEQFF.

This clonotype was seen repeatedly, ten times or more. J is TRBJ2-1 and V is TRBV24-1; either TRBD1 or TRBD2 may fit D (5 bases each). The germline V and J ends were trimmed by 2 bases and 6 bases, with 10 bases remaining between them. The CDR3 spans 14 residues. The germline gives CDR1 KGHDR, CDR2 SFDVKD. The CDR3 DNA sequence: TGTGCCACCAGTGATTGGGGGACCTTCAATGAGCAGTTCTTC. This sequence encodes CATSDWGTFNEQFF.

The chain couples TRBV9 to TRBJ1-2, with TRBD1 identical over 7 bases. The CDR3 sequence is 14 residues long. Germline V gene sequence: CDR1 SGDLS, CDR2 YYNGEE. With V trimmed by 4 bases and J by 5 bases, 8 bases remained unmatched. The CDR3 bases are TGTGCCAGCAGCAAGCCGGGACAGACATATGGCTACACCTTC. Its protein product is CASSKPGQTYGYTF.

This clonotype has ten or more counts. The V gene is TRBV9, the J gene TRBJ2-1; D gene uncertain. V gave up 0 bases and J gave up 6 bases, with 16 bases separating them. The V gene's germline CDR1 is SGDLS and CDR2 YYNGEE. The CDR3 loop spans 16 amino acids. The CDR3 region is CASSVGLRTIRNEQFF. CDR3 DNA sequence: TGTGCCAGCAGCGTAGGCTTGAGGACCATCCGCAATGAGCAGTTCTTC.

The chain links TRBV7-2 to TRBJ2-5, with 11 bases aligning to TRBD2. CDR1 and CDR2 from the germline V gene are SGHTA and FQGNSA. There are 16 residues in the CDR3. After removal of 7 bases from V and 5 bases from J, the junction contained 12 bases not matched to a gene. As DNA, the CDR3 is TGTGCCAGCACCTTCCAGGGACTAGCGGCGCTCGAGACCCAGTACTTC. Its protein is CASTFQGLAALETQYF.

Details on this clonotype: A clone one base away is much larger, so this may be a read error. CDR3 amino acids: CAGTETRGTDTQYF. CDR3 sequence (DNA): TGTGCCGGCACTGAGACACGCGGCACAGATACGCAGTATTTT. The rearrangement uses TRBV12-3 or TRBV12-4 and TRBJ2-3; D is undetermined. Trimming cost V 11 bases and J 1 base, with 16 bases left between them. The CDR3 consists of 14 residues.

CDR3 nucleotides: TGTGCCAGCAGTACACGGCTAAAGGGTGGGCCTAACTATGGCTACACCTTC. This sequence encodes CASSTRLKGGPNYGYTF. The chain uses TRBV6-1 and TRBJ1-2; D is unresolved. The CDR3 covers 17 residues. The V gene's germline CDR1 is MNHNS and CDR2 SASEGT. The V gene lost 5 bases and the J gene lost 0 bases, with 19 bases spanning the gap.

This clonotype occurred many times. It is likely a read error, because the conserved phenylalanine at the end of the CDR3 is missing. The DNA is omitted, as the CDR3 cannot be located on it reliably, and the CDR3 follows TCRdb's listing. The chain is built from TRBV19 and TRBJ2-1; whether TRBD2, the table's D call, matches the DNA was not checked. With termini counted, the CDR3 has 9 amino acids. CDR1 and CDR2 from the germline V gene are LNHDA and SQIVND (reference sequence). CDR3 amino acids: CASSIEREV.

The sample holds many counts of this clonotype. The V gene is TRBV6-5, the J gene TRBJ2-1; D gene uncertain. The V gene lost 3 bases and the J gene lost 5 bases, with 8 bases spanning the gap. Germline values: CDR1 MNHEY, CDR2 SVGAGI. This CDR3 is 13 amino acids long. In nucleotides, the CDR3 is TGTGCCAGCAGTTATTTGGGCGACAATGAGCAGTTCTTC. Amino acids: CASSYLGDNEQFF.

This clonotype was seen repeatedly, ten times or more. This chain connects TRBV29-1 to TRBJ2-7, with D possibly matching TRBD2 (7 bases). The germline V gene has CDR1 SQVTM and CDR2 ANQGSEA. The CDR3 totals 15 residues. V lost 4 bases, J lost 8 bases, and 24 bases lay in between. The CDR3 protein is CSVGRGALRGTKQYF. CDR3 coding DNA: TGCAGCGTTGGTCGGGGGGCCCTTAGGGGTACGAAGCAGTACTTC.

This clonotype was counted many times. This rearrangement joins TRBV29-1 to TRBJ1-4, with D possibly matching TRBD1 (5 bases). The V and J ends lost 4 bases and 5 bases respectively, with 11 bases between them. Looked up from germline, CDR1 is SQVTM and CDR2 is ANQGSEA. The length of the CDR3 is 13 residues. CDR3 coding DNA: TGCAGCGTTGCGGGGGGTGAGAATGAAAAACTGTTTTTT. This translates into CSVAGGENEKLFF.

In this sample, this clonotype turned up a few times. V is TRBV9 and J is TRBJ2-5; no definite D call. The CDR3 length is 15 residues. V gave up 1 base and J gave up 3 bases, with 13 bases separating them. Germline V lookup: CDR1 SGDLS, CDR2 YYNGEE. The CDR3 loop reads CASSVLGNSEETQYF. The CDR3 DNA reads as TGTGCCAGCAGCGTACTCGGTAACAGCGAAGAGACCCAGTACTTC.

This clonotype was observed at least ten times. The CDR3 DNA follows: TGTGCCAGCAGGAGGACAGTCCATGGCTACACCTTC. Its translation is CASRRTVHGYTF. The chain employs TRBV12-3 or TRBV12-4 and TRBJ1-2; the D gene is possibly TRBD1 (6 bases). CDR3 length: 12 amino acids. With 6 bases removed from V and 6 bases from J, the gap between germline ends came to 11 bases.

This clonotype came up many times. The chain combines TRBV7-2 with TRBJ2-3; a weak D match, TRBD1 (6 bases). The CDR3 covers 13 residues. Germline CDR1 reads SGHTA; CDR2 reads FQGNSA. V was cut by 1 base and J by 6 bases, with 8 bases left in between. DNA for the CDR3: TGTGCCAGCAGCTTAGTAACAGGGGATACGCAGTATTTT. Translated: CASSLVTGDTQYF. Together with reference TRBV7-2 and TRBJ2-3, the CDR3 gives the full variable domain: GAGVSQSPSNKVTEKGKDVELRCDPISGHTALYWYRQSLGQGLEFLIYFQGNSAPDKSGLPSDRFSAERTGGSVSTLTIQRTQQEDSAVYLCASSLVTGDTQYFGPGTRLTVL.

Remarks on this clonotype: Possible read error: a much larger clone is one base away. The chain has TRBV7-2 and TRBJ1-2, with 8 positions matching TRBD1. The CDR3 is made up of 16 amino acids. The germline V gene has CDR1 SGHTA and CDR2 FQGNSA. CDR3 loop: CASSYYSGGDIYDYTF. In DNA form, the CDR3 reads TGTGCCAGCAGCTACTATTCAGGGGGCGATATTTATGACTACACCTTC.

The DNA for the CDR3 is TGTGCCAGCAGCGTTGGAGGGGCGACCCGGGGCTATGGCTACACCTTC. The encoded protein is CASSVGGATRGYGYTF. The chain combines TRBV9 with TRBJ1-2; weak D call: TRBD1 (5 bases). Germline V gene sequence: CDR1 SGDLS, CDR2 YYNGEE. This CDR3 has 16 amino acids. Trimming took 2 bases from V and 4 from J, leaving 18 bases between them.

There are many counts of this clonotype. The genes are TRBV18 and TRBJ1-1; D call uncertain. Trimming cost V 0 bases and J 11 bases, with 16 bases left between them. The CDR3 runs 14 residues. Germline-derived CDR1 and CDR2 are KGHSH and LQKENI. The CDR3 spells CASSPPLAVNKAFF. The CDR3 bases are TGTGCCAGCTCACCACCGTTAGCTGTGAACAAGGCTTTCTTT.

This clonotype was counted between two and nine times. The CDR3 coding sequence is TGTGCCAGCAGCTTAGGGAGGGCTCTTTCCTACGAGCAGTACTTC. This encodes CASSLGRALSYEQYF. The rearrangement links TRBV7-9 to TRBJ2-7; D might be TRBD2 (6 bases). The CDR3 is made up of 15 amino acids. V was clipped by 1 base and J by 1 base, with 11 bases between them. The germline CDR1 and CDR2 sequences are SEHNR and FQNEAQ (reference sequence). Filled out from reference TRBV7-9 and TRBJ2-7, the complete variable domain reads DTGVSQNPRHKITKRGQNVTFRCDPISEHNRLYWYRQTLGQGPEFLTYFQNEAQLEKSRLLSDRFSAERPKGSFSTLEIQRTEQGDSAMYLCASSLGRALSYEQYFGPGTRLTVT.